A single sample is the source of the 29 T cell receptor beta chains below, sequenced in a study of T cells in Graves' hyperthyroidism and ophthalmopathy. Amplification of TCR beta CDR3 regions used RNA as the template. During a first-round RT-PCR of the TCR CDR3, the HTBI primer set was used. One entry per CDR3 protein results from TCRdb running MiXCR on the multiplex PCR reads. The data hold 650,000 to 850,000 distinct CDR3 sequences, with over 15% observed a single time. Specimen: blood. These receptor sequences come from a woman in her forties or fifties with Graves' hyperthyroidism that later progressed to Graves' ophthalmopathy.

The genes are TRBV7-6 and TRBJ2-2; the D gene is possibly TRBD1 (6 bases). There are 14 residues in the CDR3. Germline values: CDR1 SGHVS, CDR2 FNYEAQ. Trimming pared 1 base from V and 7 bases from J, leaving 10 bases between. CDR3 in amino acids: CASSLGGPGGELFF. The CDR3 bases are TGTGCCAGCAGCTTAGGGGGGCCGGGCGGGGAGCTGTTTTTT.

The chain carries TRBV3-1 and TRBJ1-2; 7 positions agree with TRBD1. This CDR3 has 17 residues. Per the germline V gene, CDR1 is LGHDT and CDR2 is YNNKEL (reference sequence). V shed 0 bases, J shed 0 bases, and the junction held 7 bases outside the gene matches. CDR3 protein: CASSQDLRDSANYGYTF. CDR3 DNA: TGTGCCAGCAGCCAAGATCTCCGGGACAGCGCTAACTATGGCTACACCTTC.

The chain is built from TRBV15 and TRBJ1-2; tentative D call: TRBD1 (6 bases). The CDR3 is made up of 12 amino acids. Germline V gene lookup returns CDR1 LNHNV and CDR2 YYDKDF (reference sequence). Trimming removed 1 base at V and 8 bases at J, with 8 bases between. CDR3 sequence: CATSRGGLGYTF. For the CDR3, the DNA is TGTGCCACCAGCAGAGGGGGGCTCGGCTACACCTTC.

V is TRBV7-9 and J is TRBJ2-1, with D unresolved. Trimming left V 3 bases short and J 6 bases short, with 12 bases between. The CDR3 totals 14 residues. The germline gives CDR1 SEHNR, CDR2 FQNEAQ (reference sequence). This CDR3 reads CASSFDREVNEQFF. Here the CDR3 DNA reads TGTGCCAGCAGCTTTGACCGAGAGGTCAATGAGCAGTTCTTC.

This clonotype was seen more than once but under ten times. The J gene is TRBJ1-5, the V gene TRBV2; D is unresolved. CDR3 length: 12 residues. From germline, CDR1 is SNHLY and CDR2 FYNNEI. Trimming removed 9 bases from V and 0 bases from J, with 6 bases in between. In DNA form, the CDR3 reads TGTGCCAGTGACTTTAGCAATCAGCCCCAGCATTTT. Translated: CASDFSNQPQHF.

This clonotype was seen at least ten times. Here the CDR3 reads CASSPEGNNQPQHF. CDR3 DNA: TGTGCCAGCAGCCCGGAGGGGAACAATCAGCCCCAGCATTTT. The rearrangement uses TRBV5-5 and TRBJ1-5; D possibly corresponds to TRBD1 (5 bases). Germline CDR1 SGHKS, CDR2 YYEKEE (reference sequence). There are 14 residues in the CDR3. V was trimmed by 4 bases and J by 3 bases, leaving 11 bases between them.

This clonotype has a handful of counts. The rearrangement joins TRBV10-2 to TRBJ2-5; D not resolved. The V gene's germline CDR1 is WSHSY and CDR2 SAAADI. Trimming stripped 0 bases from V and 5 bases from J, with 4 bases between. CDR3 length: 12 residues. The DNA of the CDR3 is TGCGCCAGCAGTGAGTCTTACGAGACCCAGTACTTC. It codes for CASSESYETQYF.

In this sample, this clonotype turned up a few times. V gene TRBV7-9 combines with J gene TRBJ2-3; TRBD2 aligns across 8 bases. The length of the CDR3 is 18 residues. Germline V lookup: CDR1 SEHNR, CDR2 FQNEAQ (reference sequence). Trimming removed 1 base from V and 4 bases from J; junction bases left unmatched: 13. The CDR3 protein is CASSLGLTGGRSSDTQYF. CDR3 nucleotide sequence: TGTGCCAGCAGCTTAGGATTAACGGGGGGGCGATCGTCAGATACGCAGTATTTT.

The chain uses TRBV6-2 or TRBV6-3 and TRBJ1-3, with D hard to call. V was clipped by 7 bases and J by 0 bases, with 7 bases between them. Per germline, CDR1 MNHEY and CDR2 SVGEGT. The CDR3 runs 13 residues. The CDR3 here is CASMLFSGNTIYF. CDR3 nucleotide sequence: TGTGCCAGCATGCTCTTCTCTGGAAACACCATATATTTT.

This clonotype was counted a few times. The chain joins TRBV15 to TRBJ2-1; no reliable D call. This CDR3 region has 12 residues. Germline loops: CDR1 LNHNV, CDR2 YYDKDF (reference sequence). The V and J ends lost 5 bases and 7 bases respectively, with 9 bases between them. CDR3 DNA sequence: TGTGCCACCAGCGGCGATCGGAATGAGCAGTTCTTC. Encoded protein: CATSGDRNEQFF. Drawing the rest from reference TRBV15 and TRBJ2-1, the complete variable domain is DAMVIQNPRYQVTQFGKPVTLSCSQTLNHNVMYWYQQKSSQAPKLLFHYYDKDFNNEADTPDNFQSRRPNTSFCFLDIRSPGLGDTAMYLCATSGDRNEQFFGPGTRLTVL.

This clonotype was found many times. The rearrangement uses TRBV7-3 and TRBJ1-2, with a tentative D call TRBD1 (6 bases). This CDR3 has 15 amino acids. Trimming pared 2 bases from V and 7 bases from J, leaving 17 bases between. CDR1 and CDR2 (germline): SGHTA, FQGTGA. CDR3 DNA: TGTGCCAGCAGCTTACGCTCAGGGGAATTGAGTGGCTACACCTTC. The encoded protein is CASSLRSGELSGYTF.

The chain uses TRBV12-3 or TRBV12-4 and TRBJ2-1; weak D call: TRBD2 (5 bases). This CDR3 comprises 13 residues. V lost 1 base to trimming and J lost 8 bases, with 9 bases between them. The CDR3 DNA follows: TGTGCCAGCAGTTTAGGAGGGATACATGAGCAGTTCTTC. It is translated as CASSLGGIHEQFF.

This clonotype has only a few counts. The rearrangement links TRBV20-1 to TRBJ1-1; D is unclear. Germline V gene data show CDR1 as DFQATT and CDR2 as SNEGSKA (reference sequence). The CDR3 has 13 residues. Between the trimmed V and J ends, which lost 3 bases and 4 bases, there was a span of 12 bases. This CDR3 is CSARGAMSTEAFF. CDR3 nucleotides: TGCAGTGCTAGGGGAGCTATGAGCACTGAAGCTTTCTTT.

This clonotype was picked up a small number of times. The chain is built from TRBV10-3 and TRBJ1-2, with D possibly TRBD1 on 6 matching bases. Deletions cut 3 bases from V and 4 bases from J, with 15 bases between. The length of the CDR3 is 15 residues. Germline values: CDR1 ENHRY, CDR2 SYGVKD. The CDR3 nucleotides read TGTGCCATCAGTGATGTGGACAGTGGCTCCTATGGCTACACCTTC. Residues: CAISDVDSGSYGYTF.

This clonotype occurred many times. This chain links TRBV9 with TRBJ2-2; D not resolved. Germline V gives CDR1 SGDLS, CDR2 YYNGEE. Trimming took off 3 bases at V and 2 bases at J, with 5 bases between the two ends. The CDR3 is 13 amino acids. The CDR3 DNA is TGTGCCAGCAGCGACACAAACACCGGGGAGCTGTTTTTT. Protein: CASSDTNTGELFF.

CDR3 region: CASSVAPSGETQYF. The CDR3 bases are TGTGCCAGCAGCGTAGCGCCCAGCGGGGAGACCCAGTACTTC. The chain employs TRBV9 and TRBJ2-5, with D possibly matching TRBD2 (6 bases). V was shortened by 0 bases and J by 5 bases, with 11 bases between the two germline ends. This CDR3 has 14 residues. Germline V gene lookup returns CDR1 SGDLS and CDR2 YYNGEE.

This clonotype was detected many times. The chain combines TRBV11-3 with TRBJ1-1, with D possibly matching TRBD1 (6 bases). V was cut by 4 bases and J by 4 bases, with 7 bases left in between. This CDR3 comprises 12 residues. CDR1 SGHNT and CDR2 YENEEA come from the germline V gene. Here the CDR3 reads CASSSRGTEAFF. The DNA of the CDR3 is TGTGCCAGCAGCTCCAGGGGCACTGAAGCTTTCTTT.

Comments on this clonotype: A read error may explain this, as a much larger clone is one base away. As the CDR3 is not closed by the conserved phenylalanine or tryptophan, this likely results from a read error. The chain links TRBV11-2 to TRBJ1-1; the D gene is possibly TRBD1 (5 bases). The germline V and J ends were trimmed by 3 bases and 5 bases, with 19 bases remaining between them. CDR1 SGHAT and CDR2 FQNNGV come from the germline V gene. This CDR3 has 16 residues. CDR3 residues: CASSFIRAGGKTEAFL. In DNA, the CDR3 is TGTGCCAGCAGCTTTATTAGAGCGGGGGGTAAGACTGAAGCTTTCCTT.

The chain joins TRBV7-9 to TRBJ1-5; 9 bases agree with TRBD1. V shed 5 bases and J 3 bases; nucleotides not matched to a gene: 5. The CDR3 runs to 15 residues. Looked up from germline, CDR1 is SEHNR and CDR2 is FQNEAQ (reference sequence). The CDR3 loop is CASSPQGADNQPQHF. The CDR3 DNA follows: TGTGCCAGCAGCCCACAGGGGGCTGACAATCAGCCCCAGCATTTT.

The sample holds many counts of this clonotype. In nucleotides, the CDR3 is TGTGCCAGCAGCCAAGACTTCAGACAGGGTATCACTGAAGCTTTCTTT. Translating it yields CASSQDFRQGITEAFF. This chain uses TRBV3-1 with TRBJ1-1; 7 bases fit TRBD1. Germline V gives CDR1 LGHDT, CDR2 YNNKEL (reference sequence). V was pared by 0 bases and J by 4 bases, with 8 bases of the junction left unmatched. The CDR3 spans 16 residues.

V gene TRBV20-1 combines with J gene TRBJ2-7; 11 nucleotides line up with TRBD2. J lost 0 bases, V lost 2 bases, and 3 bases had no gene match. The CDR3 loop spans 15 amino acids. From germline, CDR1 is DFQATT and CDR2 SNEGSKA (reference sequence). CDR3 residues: CSARTSGGSSYEQYF. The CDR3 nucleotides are TGCAGTGCTAGAACTAGCGGGGGTAGCTCCTACGAGCAGTACTTC.

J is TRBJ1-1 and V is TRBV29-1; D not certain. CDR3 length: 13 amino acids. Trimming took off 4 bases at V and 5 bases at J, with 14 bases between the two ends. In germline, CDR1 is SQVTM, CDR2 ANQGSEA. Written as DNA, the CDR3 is TGCAGCGTTGTTCCCCGTGAAACTACTGAAGCTTTCTTT. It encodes CSVVPRETTEAFF.

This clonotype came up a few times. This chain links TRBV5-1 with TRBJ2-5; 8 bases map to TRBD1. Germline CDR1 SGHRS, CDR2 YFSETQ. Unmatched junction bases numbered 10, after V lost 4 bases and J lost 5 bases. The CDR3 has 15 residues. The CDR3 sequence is CASSLQQGGEETQYF. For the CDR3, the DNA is TGCGCCAGCAGCCTTCAACAGGGGGGTGAGGAGACCCAGTACTTC.

The CDR3, as DNA: TGTGCCAGCAGTGCCGGGACAGGGCCCTGGGGCGGGGAGCTGTTTTTT. This sequence encodes CASSAGTGPWGGELFF. The J gene is TRBJ2-2, the V gene TRBV2; 9 bases line up with TRBD1. CDR1 and CDR2 from the germline V gene are SNHLY and FYNNEI. J lost 7 bases, V lost 4 bases, and 10 bases had no gene match. There are 16 residues in the CDR3.

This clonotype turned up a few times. The CDR3 DNA is TGCAGTGCCGAAAACCGGGACCCCGTACGAGAGACCCAGTACTTC. Amino acid sequence: CSAENRDPVRETQYF. V and J are TRBV20-1 and TRBJ2-5; D is possibly TRBD1 or TRBD2 (5 bases each). There are 15 residues in the CDR3. Germline V gene lookup returns CDR1 DFQATT and CDR2 SNEGSKA (reference sequence). The V and J ends lost 6 bases and 4 bases respectively, with 21 bases between them.

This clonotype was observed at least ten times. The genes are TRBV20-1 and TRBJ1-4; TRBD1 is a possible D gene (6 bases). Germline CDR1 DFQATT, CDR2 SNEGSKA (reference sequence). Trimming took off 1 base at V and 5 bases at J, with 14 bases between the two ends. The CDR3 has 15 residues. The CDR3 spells CSARVRHRVNEKLFF. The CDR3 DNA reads TGCAGTGCTAGAGTCCGGCACAGGGTGAATGAAAAACTGTTTTTT.

The CDR3: CASSEAPSGVETQYF. In nucleotides, the CDR3 is TGTGCCAGCAGTGAAGCGCCCTCAGGGGTCGAGACCCAGTACTTC. The V and J genes are TRBV6-1 and TRBJ2-5; a weak D match, TRBD1 (6 bases). The CDR3 has 15 residues. Per germline, CDR1 MNHNS and CDR2 SASEGT. The V gene lost 0 bases and the J gene lost 5 bases, with 13 bases spanning the gap.

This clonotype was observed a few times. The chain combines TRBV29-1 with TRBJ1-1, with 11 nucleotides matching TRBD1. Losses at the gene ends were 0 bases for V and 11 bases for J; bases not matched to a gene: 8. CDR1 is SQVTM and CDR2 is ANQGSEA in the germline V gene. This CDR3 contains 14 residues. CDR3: CSVEEGTGGFGAFF. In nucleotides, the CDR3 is TGCAGCGTTGAAGAGGGGACAGGGGGGTTCGGGGCTTTCTTT.

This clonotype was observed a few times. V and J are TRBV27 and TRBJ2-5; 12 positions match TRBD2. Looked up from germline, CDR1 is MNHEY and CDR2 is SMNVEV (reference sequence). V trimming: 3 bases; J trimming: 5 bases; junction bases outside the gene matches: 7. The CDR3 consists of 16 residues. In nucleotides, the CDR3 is TGTGCCAGCAGTTTCCTGGCTAGCGGGGGGGCGGAGACCCAGTACTTC. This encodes CASSFLASGGAETQYF.